The 9 T cell receptor beta chains in this list originate from one sample, sequenced in a study of T cells in Graves' hyperthyroidism and ophthalmopathy. What was amplified from RNA transcripts were TCR beta CDR3 regions. A set of HTBI primers served as the primers for a first-round RT-PCR of the TCR CDR3. Via MiXCR, TCRdb re-called the multiplex PCR reads, giving one row per CDR3 protein. Here the sample spans about 600,000 distinct CDR3 sequences, around 16% being singletons. Sequencing was carried out using blood. These receptor sequences come from a woman between 40 and 55 years old with Graves' ophthalmopathy.

The chain links TRBV4-1 to TRBJ1-2, with a possible D match to TRBD1 (6 bases). Germline CDR1 and CDR2: MGHRA and YSYEKL. The CDR3 has 15 amino acids. V was trimmed by 1 base and J by 4 bases, leaving 13 bases between them. The CDR3, as DNA: TGCGCCAGCAGCCAAGCGGGGGCGCGGGGCTATGGCTACACCTTC. It specifies CASSQAGARGYGYTF.

This clonotype was seen more than once but under ten times. V usage is TRBV7-9 and J usage is TRBJ2-1; a possible D gene is TRBD2 (5 bases). The V gene lost 1 base and the J gene lost 2 bases, with 9 bases spanning the gap. Germline lookup yields CDR1 SEHNR and CDR2 FQNEAQ (reference sequence). The CDR3 consists of 15 residues. CDR3 loop: CASSLDGSAYNEQFF. For the CDR3, the DNA is TGTGCCAGCAGCTTAGATGGGAGTGCCTACAATGAGCAGTTCTTC.

Notes on this clonotype: A read error may account for a junction end that differs from germline. The rearrangement links TRBV20-1 to TRBJ2-6, with D tentatively TRBD1 or TRBD2 (7 bases each). Germline CDR1 is DFQATT and CDR2 is SNEGSKA (reference sequence). The CDR3 contains 16 residues. CDR3 protein: CSARAASGGGADVLTF. The CDR3 DNA is TGCAGTGCCAGGGCCGCTTCAGGGGGGGGGGCCGACGTCCTGACTTTC.

This rearrangement joins TRBV29-1 to TRBJ1-1, with D hard to call. CDR1 and CDR2 from the germline V gene are SQVTM and ANQGSEA. The CDR3 extends over 12 amino acids. The V end was cut by 7 bases, the J end by 4 bases, with 13 bases between. As DNA, the CDR3 is TGCAGCGCCGTGGAAAGTGTCACTGAAGCTTTCTTT. Its translation: CSAVESVTEAFF.

The V gene is TRBV7-2, the J gene TRBJ1-6, with a weak D call TRBD1 (6 bases). CDR3 length: 14 amino acids. The V gene's germline CDR1 is SGHTA and CDR2 FQGNSA. Trimming removed 1 base at V and 10 bases at J, with 11 bases between. The CDR3 DNA is TGTGCCAGCAGCTTAGTGGCAGGGGTCTCACCCCTCCACTTT. Translation gives CASSLVAGVSPLHF.

This rearrangement joins TRBV20-1 to TRBJ2-1; the D gene could be TRBD1 or TRBD2 (6 bases each). V was shortened by 6 bases and J by 4 bases, with 13 bases between the two germline ends. This CDR3 has 13 amino acids. Germline V gene lookup returns CDR1 DFQATT and CDR2 SNEGSKA (reference sequence). CDR3 in DNA: TGCAGTGCAGAGGGGGGCCTTTACAATGAGCAGTTCTTC. It codes for CSAEGGLYNEQFF.

The gene calls are TRBV20-1 and TRBJ1-6, with TRBD1 identical over 8 bases. Germline trimming cut 6 bases from V and 8 bases from J; bases unmatched to any gene: 6. Germline CDR1 is DFQATT and CDR2 is SNEGSKA (reference sequence). The CDR3 is made up of 13 amino acids. In DNA form, the CDR3 reads TGCAGTGCAAAGGGACAGGCGGATTCACCCCTCCACTTT. Its protein product is CSAKGQADSPLHF.

This clonotype was picked up a small number of times. The chain recombines TRBV20-1 with TRBJ2-3; D ambiguous. Germline CDR1 reads DFQATT; CDR2 reads SNEGSKA (reference sequence). This CDR3 has 12 amino acids. V shed 4 bases and J shed 4 bases, with 9 bases lying between them. The CDR3 coding sequence is TGCAGTGCTACATCGAAGGCAGATACGCAGTATTTT. It translates to CSATSKADTQYF.

This clonotype was seen many times. The chain carries TRBV5-6 and TRBJ2-5; D gene unclear. V lost 4 bases, J lost 2 bases, and 21 bases lay in between. This CDR3 contains 17 residues. The germline V gene encodes CDR1 SGHDT and CDR2 YYEEEE. CDR3: CASSPPGLLTLQETQYF. CDR3 coding DNA: TGTGCCAGCAGCCCTCCGGGTTTGTTGACGCTGCAAGAGACCCAGTACTTC.